The text below deals with one T cell receptor (beta chain). What antigen it recognizes has not been identified. No quality values exist for individual bases; no much larger clone is one base distant. The data originate from a study of shared clonotypes between healthy human individuals (dated by TCRdb to 2019 to 2021). Context from the whole study: The cohort comprised two women and a few men aged 18 to 49 years. For each donor, CD4 naive and CD4 memory were each given three plates, CD8 naive was given two plates, and CD8 memory was given one plate. To estimate repertoire size and how much clonotypes are shared between individuals, the study performed deep sequencing of blood TCR repertoires from a few healthy adults. To increase sequencing depth and limit assay-specific biases, TCR repertoire library preparation and sequencing were carried out by different laboratories using diverse techniques. Between about 0.9 and 9 billion PBMCs per donor were obtained by leukapheresis.

CD8 naive samples were CD45RO-negative cells positively selected for CCR7, giving a CD45RA+CCR7+ population that excluded TemRA cells. The donors were healthy, HIV-negative adults who had no recently reported acute infections or vaccinations. Only Caucasian adults living in Nashville, Tennessee, USA were represented among the donors. Blood was obtained by leukapheresis, after which PBMCs were separated by Ficoll-Histopaque density gradient centrifugation and cryopreserved in liquid nitrogen vapor phase. Analytical flow cytometry was used to check the purity and quantity of each magnetically sorted T cell population. Genomic DNA was isolated from every sorted fraction and measured by UV absorbance on a Nanodrop 2000c. Paper-wide results and their limitations: Pairwise subsampling indicated that sequencing depth was expected to affect the degree of clonotype sharing among donors. Because the study included only a small number of donors, the genetic and exposure-history diversity represented was limited. Only blood was sampled, and tissue TCR repertoires likely differ from those in blood. When a few donors were compared, the shared fraction of clonotypes was roughly 4.8% for naive CD4, over 3% for naive CD8, more than 2% for memory CD4, and 0.4% for memory CD8. Compared with non-shared clonotypes, clonotypes shared by all four sorted-subset donors had higher generation probabilities. Even with the large sequencing depth, rarefaction of the sorted-subset datasets indicated that sequencing was incomplete. Estimated clonotype richness was generally larger for naive than for memory subsets.

Using the deep immunoSEQ assay, TCR CDR3 regions were amplified from genomic DNA by multiplex PCR. Genomic DNA extracted from each cell subset was distributed evenly over all wells of several immunoSEQ 96-well plates, and each plate served as one replicate. For sorted subsets, each replicate PCR was loaded with around 220 ng genomic DNA, equivalent to 30,000 to 35,000 T cell genomes. Purified libraries were quantified with a Qubit 3.0 fluorometer, sized on a Bioanalyzer 2100, and re-quantified with the KAPA Library Quantification kit. Each immunoSEQ 96-well plate was sequenced on its own single-read 150-cycle Illumina NextSeq 550 flow cell. The authors' analysis ran thus. The immunoSEQ output contained only junctional sequences without quality scores, so filtering could not match that applied to full-length reads. Sequences were annotated with PyIR, a Python wrapper for IgBLAST v1.9, and V/J genes and CDR3 were assigned using IMGT germline references. Reads were filtered out if the reads had weak V/J assignments (E-value above 1e-6), no CDR3, stop codons, out-of-frame junctions, or ambiguous translated residues. A V3J clonotype was defined by an identical inferred V gene, J gene, and CDR3 amino acid sequence. To compute the percentage overlap between repertoires, the number of shared unique clonotypes was divided by the size of the smaller repertoire. Repertoire richness was assessed with RTK rarefaction, the Chao1 estimator, and Recon v2.1 estimates of unobserved clonotypes. Generation probabilities for all TCRbeta clonotypes obtained by the gDNA method from four donors were computed using OLGA. Here the immuneACCESS table is served through TCRdb, limited to in-frame sequences with V and J called. Missing clones are a known gap in these copies; in checked studies unresolved V genes cover under half, and the rest lacks a known reason. V and J calls and clone size are those listed in that table; D and trimming were worked out from the DNA. The sample table lists just over 2,000,000 clones, about 95% of them with a count of one. Clones ranked in the top ten supply 0.85% to 1.2% of the sample.

The TCR sequence derives from a young man in good health. The sequenced material came from naive CD8+ T cells sorted from blood. This specimen's cell subset or site label, interpreted: CD45RA+CCR7+.

The DNA sequence is given as TGCAGCGTTGAATCGGACAGGGGGCTCTACGAGCAGTACTTC. This is translated as CSVESDRGLYEQYF. This chain joins TRBV29-1 to TRBJ2-7, with 11 bases aligning to TRBD1. CDR1 and CDR2 are read off the germline V gene as SQVTM and ANQGSEA. At the junction V is shortened by 2 bases and J by 3 bases; bases outside the gene matches: 3. The CDR3 holds 14 amino acids from the cysteine to the phenylalanine. The entry retains the CDR3 DNA only, 42 bases that are in frame from base 1.